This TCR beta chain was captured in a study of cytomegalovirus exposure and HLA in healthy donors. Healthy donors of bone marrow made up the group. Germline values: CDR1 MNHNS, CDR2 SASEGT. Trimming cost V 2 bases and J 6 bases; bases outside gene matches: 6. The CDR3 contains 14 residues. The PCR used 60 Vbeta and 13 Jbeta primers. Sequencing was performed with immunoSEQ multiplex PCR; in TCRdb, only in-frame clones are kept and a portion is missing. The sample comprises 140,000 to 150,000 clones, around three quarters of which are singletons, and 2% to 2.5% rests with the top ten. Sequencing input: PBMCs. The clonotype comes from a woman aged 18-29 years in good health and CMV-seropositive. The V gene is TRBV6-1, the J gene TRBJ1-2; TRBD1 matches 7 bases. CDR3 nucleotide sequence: TGTGCCAGCAGTGAAAAAAACAGGGGTGATGGCTACACCTTC. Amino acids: CASSEKNRGDGYTF.